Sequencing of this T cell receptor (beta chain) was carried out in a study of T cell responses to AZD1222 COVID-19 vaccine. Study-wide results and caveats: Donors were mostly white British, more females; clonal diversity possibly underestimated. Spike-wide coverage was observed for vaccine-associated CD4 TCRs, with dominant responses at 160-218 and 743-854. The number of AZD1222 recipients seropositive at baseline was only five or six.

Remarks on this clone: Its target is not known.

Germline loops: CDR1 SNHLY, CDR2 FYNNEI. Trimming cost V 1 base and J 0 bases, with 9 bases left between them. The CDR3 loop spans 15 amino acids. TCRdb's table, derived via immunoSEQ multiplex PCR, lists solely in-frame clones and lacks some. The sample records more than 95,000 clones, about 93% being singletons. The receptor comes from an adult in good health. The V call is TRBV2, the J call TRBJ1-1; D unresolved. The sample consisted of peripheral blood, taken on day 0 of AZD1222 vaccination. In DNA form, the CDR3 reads TGTGCCAGCAGTGAAGGTGGATGGGTGAACACTGAAGCTTTCTTT. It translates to CASSEGGWVNTEAFF.